This TCR beta chain was documented in a study of vaccination and CD4 T cells after COVID-19. The wider study: Collection of post-vaccine samples followed dose two by a median roughly 72 days, spanning a range of 14 to 241.

Treatment described: approximately 10-day PBMC culture with coronavirus spike peptide pools or control peptides (ViraFEST assay). At both days 3 and 7, half the medium was replaced with fresh IL-2 medium. Cultured CD4+ T cells had their DNA profiled by the Oncomine TCR Beta short-read assay. Genomic DNA from cultured CD4+ T cells was extracted. TCRdb redid the calling of the PCR reads with MiXCR, one entry per CDR3 protein. This sample has over 15,000 distinct CDR3 sequences, with 52% found just once. Note on this clonotype: Its antigen is not known.

The TCR was taken from a human donor who had recovered from COVID-19. Material for sequencing was CD4+ T cells from blood, cultured in vitro.

In DNA form, the CDR3 reads TGTGCCAGCAGCCAAGGCGGGGCTTTGGGGGAGACCCAGTACTTC. This encodes CASSQGGALGETQYF. The chain couples TRBV14 to TRBJ2-5; D is perhaps TRBD2 (6 bases). V was clipped by 1 base and J by 5 bases, with 14 bases between them. CDR3 length: 15 amino acids. From germline, CDR1 is SGHDN and CDR2 FVKESK.